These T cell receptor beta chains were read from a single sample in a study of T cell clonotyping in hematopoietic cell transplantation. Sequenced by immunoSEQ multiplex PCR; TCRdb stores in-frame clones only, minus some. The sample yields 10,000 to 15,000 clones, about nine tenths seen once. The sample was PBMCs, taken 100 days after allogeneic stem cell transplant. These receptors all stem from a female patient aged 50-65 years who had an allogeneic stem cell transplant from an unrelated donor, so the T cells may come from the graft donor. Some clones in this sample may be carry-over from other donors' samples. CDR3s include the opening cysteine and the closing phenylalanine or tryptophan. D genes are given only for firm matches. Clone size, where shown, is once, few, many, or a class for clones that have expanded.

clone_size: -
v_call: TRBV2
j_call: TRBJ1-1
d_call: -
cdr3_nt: TGTGCCAGCATAACCCGAAAGAACACTGAAGCTTTCTTT
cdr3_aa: CASITRKNTEAFF

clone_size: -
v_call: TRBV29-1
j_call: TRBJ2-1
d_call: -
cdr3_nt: TGCAGCGTTGATCCAAGGGGGCTAGCGGGTGAGCAGTTCTTC
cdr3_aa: CSVDPRGLAGEQFF

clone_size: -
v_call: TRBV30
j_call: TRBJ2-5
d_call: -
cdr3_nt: TGTGCCTGGAGTGTATACCAAGAGACCCAGTACTTC
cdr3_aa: CAWSVYQETQYF

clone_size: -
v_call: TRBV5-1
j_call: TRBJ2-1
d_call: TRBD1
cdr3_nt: TGCGCCAGCAGCTTCCAGGGGGCCGGGGAGCAGTTCTTC
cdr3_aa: CASSFQGAGEQFF

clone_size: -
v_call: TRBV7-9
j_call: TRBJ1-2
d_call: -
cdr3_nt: TGTGCCAGCAGCTTAGGCGCCCTGGGTGGCTACACCTTC
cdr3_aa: CASSLGALGGYTF

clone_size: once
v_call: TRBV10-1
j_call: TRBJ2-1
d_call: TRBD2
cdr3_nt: TGCGCCAGCAGTGAGTCGCCTAGCGGATACAATGAGCAGTTCTTC
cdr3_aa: CASSESPSGYNEQFF

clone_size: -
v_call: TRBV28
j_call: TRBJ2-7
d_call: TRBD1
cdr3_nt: TGTGCCAGCACCCTATCGGCAGGGGGAGCGGCCTCCTACGAGCAGTACTTC
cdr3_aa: CASTLSAGGAASYEQYF

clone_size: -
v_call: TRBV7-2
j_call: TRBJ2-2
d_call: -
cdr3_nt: TGTGCCAGCAGCTTACGAGCGGGTCGGTCCGGGGAGCTGTTTTTT
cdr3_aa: CASSLRAGRSGELFF

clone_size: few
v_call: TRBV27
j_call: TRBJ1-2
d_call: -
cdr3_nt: TGTGCCAGCAGTTTATCCTCGCAGGCCCTAGTCTATGGCTACACCTTC
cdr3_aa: CASSLSSQALVYGYTF

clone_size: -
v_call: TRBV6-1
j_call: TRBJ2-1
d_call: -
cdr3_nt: TGTGCCAGCAGTGAAGGGACGGTCTACAATGAGCAGTTCTTC
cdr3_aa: CASSEGTVYNEQFF

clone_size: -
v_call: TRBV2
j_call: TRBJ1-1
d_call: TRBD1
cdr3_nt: TGTGCCAGCATCGCGACAGGGACAAAAGCTTTCTTT
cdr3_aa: CASIATGTKAFF

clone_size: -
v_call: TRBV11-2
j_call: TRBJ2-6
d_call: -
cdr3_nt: TGTGCCAGCAGATTAGAGATAGGGGGCTCTGGGGCCAACGTCCTGACTTTC
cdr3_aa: CASRLEIGGSGANVLTF

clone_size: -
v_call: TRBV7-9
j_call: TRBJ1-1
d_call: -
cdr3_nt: TGTGCGACAGCAGCTAGAGGGAGGGGCAGGAACACTGAAGCTTTCTTT
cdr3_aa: CATAARGRGRNTEAFF

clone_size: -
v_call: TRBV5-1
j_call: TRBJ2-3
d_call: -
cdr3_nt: TGCGCCAGCAGCCCGGGACATGGAAGAGATACGCAGTATTTT
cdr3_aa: CASSPGHGRDTQYF

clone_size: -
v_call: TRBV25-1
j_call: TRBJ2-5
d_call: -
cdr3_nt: TGTGCCAGCTCCCCCATCGACAGGAGGCAAGAGACCCAGTACTTC
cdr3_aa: CASSPIDRRQETQYF

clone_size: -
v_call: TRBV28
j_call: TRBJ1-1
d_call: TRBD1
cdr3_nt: TGTGCCAGCAGAAATGACAGGGGTGAAGCTTTCTTT
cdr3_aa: CASRNDRGEAFF

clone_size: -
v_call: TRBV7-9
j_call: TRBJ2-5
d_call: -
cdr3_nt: TGTGCCAGCAGCTTCATCGCGGGACTCCAAGAGACCCAGTACTTC
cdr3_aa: CASSFIAGLQETQYF

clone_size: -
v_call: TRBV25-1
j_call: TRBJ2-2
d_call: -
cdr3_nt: TGTGCCAGCAGTGAATTATGGGACACCGGGGAGCTGTTTTTT
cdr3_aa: CASSELWDTGELFF

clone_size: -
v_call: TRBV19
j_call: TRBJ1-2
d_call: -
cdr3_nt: TGTGCCACAGCCAAGGGGGGTAACTATGGCTACACCTTC
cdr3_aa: CATAKGGNYGYTF

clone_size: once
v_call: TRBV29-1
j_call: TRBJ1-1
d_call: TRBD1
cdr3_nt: TGCAGCGTCACCTTGGGGGACAGTAACGAAGCTTTCTTT
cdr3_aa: CSVTLGDSNEAFF

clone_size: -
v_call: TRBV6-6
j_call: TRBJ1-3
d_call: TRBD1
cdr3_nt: TGTGCCAGCAGTTACTGGGACAGGGGGGGAAACACCATATATTTT
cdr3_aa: CASSYWDRGGNTIYF

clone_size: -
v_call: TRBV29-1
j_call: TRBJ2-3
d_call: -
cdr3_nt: TGCAGCGTTTGGGCGGGAAGTCACACAGATACGCAGTATTTT
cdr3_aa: CSVWAGSHTDTQYF

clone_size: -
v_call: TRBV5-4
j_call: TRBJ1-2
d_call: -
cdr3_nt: TGTGCCAGCAGCGTGGACAGTCGCGGCTACACCTTC
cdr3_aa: CASSVDSRGYTF

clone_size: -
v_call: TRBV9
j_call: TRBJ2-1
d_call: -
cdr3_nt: TGTGCCAGCAGCGTAGCGGGAGTTACCCACAATGAGCAGTTCTTC
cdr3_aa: CASSVAGVTHNEQFF

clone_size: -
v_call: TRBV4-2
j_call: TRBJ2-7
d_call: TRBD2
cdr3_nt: TGTGCCAGCAGCCAAGTAGCGGGAGAGTCCCACGAGCAGTACTTC
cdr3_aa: CASSQVAGESHEQYF

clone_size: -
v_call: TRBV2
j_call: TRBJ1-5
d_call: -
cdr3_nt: TGTGCCAGCAGTGAAAGTCAGCCCCAGCATTTT
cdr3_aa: CASSESQPQHF

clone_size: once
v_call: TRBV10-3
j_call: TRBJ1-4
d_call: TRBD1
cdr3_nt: TGTGCCATCAGCCACGGGACAGGGCGTGAGGGGGAACTGTTTTTT
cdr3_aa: CAISHGTGREGELFF

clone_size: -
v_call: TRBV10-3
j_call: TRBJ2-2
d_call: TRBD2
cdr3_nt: TGTGCCATCAGTGAACCCCGTACTAGCGGGAGGTTTAGACACGGGGAGCTGTTTTTT
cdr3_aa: CAISEPRTSGRFRHGELFF